This TCR beta chain is from a study of Tregs in tolerant kidney transplant recipients. For the study at large: The nonmyeloablative bone marrow transplants came from related graft donors, with transient mixed chimerism.

CFSE-labeled recipient PBMCs were cultured approximately 6 days with irradiated graft donor PBMCs, then FACS-sorted. The CDR3 has 17 amino acids. V was pared by 4 bases and J by 3 bases, with 18 bases between. Method: immunoSEQ multiplex PCR; TCRdb's copy keeps in-frame clones and lacks some. The sample yields 15,000 or so clones, around 53% seen once. A remark on this clone: As yet, its antigen is unknown.

The material sequenced was CD4+ T cells from blood cultured with allogeneic cells, taken before the transplant. The sequence was collected from a human patient who received a combined kidney and bone marrow transplant. The chain combines TRBV23-1 with TRBJ2-2, with D perhaps TRBD1 (6 bases). TRBV23-1 belongs to the ORF category, with a function that is uncertain. CDR3 loop: CASSPPWQGKDTGELFF. Here the CDR3 DNA reads TGCGCCAGCAGTCCACCCTGGCAGGGGAAGGACACCGGGGAGCTGTTTTTT.